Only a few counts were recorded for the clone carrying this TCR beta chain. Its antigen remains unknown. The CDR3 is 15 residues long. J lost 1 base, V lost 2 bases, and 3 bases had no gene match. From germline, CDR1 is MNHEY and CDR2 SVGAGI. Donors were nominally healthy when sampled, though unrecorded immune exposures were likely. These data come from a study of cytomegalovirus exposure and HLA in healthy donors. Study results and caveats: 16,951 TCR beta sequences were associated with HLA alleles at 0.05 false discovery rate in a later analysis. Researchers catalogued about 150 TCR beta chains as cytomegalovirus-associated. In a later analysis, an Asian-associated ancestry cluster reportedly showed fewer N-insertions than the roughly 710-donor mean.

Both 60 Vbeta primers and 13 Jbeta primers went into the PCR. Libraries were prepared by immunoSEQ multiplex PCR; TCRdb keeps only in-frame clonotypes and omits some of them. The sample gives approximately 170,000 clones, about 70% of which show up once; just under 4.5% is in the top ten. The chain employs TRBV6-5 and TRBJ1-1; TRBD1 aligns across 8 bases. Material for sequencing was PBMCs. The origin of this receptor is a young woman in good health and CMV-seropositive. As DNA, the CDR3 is TGTGCCAGCAGTTACCCAGGACAGGGGAACACTGAAGCTTTCTTT. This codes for CASSYPGQGNTEAFF.